Below are 26 T cell receptor beta chains sequenced from a single sample in a study of T cell changes during pregnancy in multiple sclerosis (dated by TCRdb to between 2019 and 2020). The method was the immunoSEQ multiplex PCR assay. This is the immuneACCESS table as TCRdb keeps it, with only in-frame sequences that have V and J called. A part of the clones is gone; compared with another copy, unresolved V genes explain less than half, and the rest is unexplained. The sample records 29,000 or so clones, around 89% of which are singletons. The top ten constitute around 6.9% of the sample. The sample consisted of CD8+ T cells from peripheral blood mononuclear cells, taken in the second trimester of pregnancy. These receptors came from a female donor with multiple sclerosis, enrolled in a pregnancy study.

J is TRBJ2-3 and V is TRBV2; D gene uncertain. CDR1 is SNHLY and CDR2 is FYNNEI in the germline V gene. The length of the CDR3 is 16 residues. Between the trimmed V and J ends, which lost 5 bases and 0 bases, there was a span of 15 bases. For the CDR3, the DNA is TGTGCCAGCAGTTACCCCCTTGGCCCGAGCACAGATACGCAGTATTTT. This codes for CASSYPLGPSTDTQYF.

The J gene is TRBJ1-1, the V gene TRBV9; D not certain. This CDR3 has 13 amino acids. The germline V and J ends were trimmed by 0 bases and 4 bases, with 7 bases remaining between them. Germline-derived CDR1 and CDR2 are SGDLS and YYNGEE. The CDR3 bases are TGTGCCAGCAGCGTAGACCCCAGCACTGAAGCTTTCTTT. It codes for CASSVDPSTEAFF.

The chain employs TRBV14 and TRBJ2-3, with 15 positions matching TRBD2. The V gene end was trimmed by 5 bases and the J gene end by 2 bases; junction bases not matched to a gene: 5. This CDR3 region has 17 residues. The germline V gene has CDR1 SGHDN and CDR2 FVKESK. The CDR3 loop is CASSTGLAGGLTDTQYF. The CDR3 nucleotides read TGTGCCAGCAGCACCGGACTAGCGGGAGGGCTCACAGATACGCAGTATTTT.

The chain joins TRBV29-1 to TRBJ1-4; 7 nucleotides line up with TRBD1. The CDR3 covers 13 residues. In germline, CDR1 is SQVTM, CDR2 ANQGSEA. V shed 4 bases and J 8 bases; nucleotides not matched to a gene: 7. The CDR3 nucleotides are TGCAGCGTTGGAGGGGGCGCAGGGGAAAAACTGTTTTTT. Protein product: CSVGGGAGEKLFF.

This clone was counted between two and nine times. This chain uses TRBV6-4 with TRBJ2-2; 12 positions match TRBD1. CDR1 and CDR2 (germline): MRHNA, SNTAGT. The CDR3 is made up of 15 amino acids. Unmatched junction bases numbered 4, after V lost 5 bases and J lost 6 bases. The CDR3: CASSPGTGGPGELFF. CDR3 nucleotides: TGTGCCAGCAGTCCCGGGACAGGGGGCCCCGGGGAGCTGTTTTTT.

The V and J genes are TRBV13 and TRBJ1-2; D perhaps matches TRBD1 (6 bases). Deletions cut 3 bases from V and 4 bases from J, with 9 bases between. Germline V gene lookup returns CDR1 PRHDT and CDR2 FYEKMQ (reference sequence). This CDR3 comprises 13 residues. CDR3 protein: CASSFQGSYGYTF. CDR3 bases: TGTGCCAGCAGCTTTCAGGGGTCCTATGGCTACACCTTC. Using reference TRBV13 and TRBJ1-2 for the parts outside the CDR3, the full variable domain is AAGVIQSPRHLIKEKRETATLKCYPIPRHDTVYWYQQGPGQDPQFLISFYEKMQSDKGSIPDRFSAQQFSDYHSELNMSSLELGDSALYFCASSFQGSYGYTFGSGTRLTVV.

The chain links TRBV29-1 to TRBJ2-7; tentative D call: TRBD2 (5 bases). Between the trimmed V and J ends, which lost 3 bases and 0 bases, there was a span of 18 bases. CDR3 length: 16 residues. Germline CDR1 reads SQVTM; CDR2 reads ANQGSEA. CDR3 coding DNA: TGCAGCGTTGAGGCCGTGGCGGGCCCAAGCTCCTACGAGCAGTACTTC. Its protein is CSVEAVAGPSSYEQYF.

V and J are TRBV2 and TRBJ2-1, with D maybe TRBD1 (5 bases). Trimming shortened V by 2 bases and J by 3 bases, and 8 bases separated the two germline ends. This CDR3 is 14 amino acids long. Germline values: CDR1 SNHLY, CDR2 FYNNEI. For the CDR3, the DNA is TGTGCCAGCAGTGAACCCGACAGCTACAATGAGCAGTTCTTC. Protein sequence: CASSEPDSYNEQFF.

J is TRBJ1-1 and V is TRBV30, with 8 bases matching TRBD1. The CDR3 is made up of 14 amino acids. V dropped 5 bases and J dropped 0; count of bases not matched to a gene: 5. Looked up from germline, CDR1 is GTSNPN and CDR2 is SVGIG (reference sequence). The CDR3, as DNA: TGTGCCTGGCTACACAGGGGGATGAACACTGAAGCTTTCTTT. This gives the protein CAWLHRGMNTEAFF. The full variable domain, rest sourced from reference TRBV30 and TRBJ1-1, is SQTIHQWPATLVQPVGSPLSLECTVEGTSNPNLYWYRQAAGRGLQLLFYSVGIGQISSEVPQNLSASRPQDRQFILSSKKLLLSDSGFYLCAWLHRGMNTEAFFGQGTRLTVV.

This chain connects TRBV2 to TRBJ2-7, with a tentative D call TRBD1 (5 bases). CDR3 length equals 15 residues. Germline lookup yields CDR1 SNHLY and CDR2 FYNNEI. V dropped 6 bases and J dropped 2 bases, with 17 bases sitting between them. The CDR3 sequence is CASREQAAGTYEQYF. The CDR3 DNA follows: TGTGCCAGCAGAGAACAGGCCGCCGGCACCTACGAGCAGTACTTC.

This clone was recorded only once. This chain joins TRBV7-2 and TRBJ2-7; D is ambiguous. Trimming pared 1 base from V and 3 bases from J, leaving 7 bases between. CDR3 size: 13 residues. CDR1 and CDR2 from the germline V gene are SGHTA and FQGNSA. The CDR3 protein is CASSLGQFYEQYF. The CDR3 DNA reads TGTGCCAGCAGCTTAGGACAATTCTACGAGCAGTACTTC.

The rearrangement links TRBV19 to TRBJ1-1; possible D gene TRBD1, 6 bases. The CDR3 spans 14 residues. The V end lost 6 bases, the J end lost 0 bases, and 11 bases lay between the germline ends. The germline V gene encodes CDR1 LNHDA and CDR2 SQIVND (reference sequence). The CDR3 region has the DNA TGTGCCAGTAGAACGACAGGTTTGAACACTGAAGCTTTCTTT. Its translation is CASRTTGLNTEAFF.

The CDR3: CASSLTYGNTIYF. In nucleotides, the CDR3 is TGTGCCAGCAGCTTAACCTACGGAAACACCATATATTTT. This rearrangement joins TRBV13 to TRBJ1-3; the D is unclear. Trimming took 2 bases from V and 4 from J, leaving 6 bases between them. Per germline, CDR1 PRHDT and CDR2 FYEKMQ (reference sequence). This CDR3 has 13 residues.

This chain joins TRBV6-5 and TRBJ1-6; 7 positions agree with TRBD1. This CDR3 comprises 16 residues. Germline-derived CDR1 and CDR2 are MNHEY and SVGAGI. V gave up 0 bases and J gave up 7 bases; unmatched junction bases: 6. The CDR3 region has the DNA TGTGCCAGCAGTTACTCTTGGCAGGGGGTAAATTCACCCCTCCACTTT. Amino acids: CASSYSWQGVNSPLHF.

The chain employs TRBV11-1 and TRBJ2-1; 7 nucleotides agree with TRBD1. This CDR3 has 15 residues. The junction had 6 bases not matched to a gene; V was cut back by 5 bases and J by 2 bases. Germline V gene lookup returns CDR1 SGHAT and CDR2 FQDESV (reference sequence). CDR3 protein: CASSHRDSTYNEQFF. The CDR3 DNA is TGTGCCAGCAGCCACCGGGACAGTACCTACAATGAGCAGTTCTTC.

This chain joins TRBV6-4 and TRBJ2-2; TRBD1 aligns across 9 bases. J gave up 7 bases and V 5 bases, and 5 bases lay outside the gene matches. Germline CDR1 reads MRHNA; CDR2 reads SNTAGT. CDR3 size: 14 residues. The CDR3 nucleotides read TGTGCCAGCAGTTCACAGGGGGCAAGCGGGGAGCTGTTTTTT. Translating gives CASSSQGASGELFF.

J is TRBJ2-7 and V is TRBV5-1; D ambiguous. Germline V CDR1 and CDR2: SGHRS, YFSETQ. The CDR3 runs to 11 residues. V was cut by 3 bases and J by 6 bases, with 7 bases left in between. In DNA form, the CDR3 reads TGCGCCAGCAGCTCTACGTTCGAGCAGTACTTC. Translated: CASSSTFEQYF. Variable domain in full (rest from reference TRBV5-1 and TRBJ2-7): KAGVTQTPRYLIKTRGQQVTLSCSPISGHRSVSWYQQTPGQGLQFLFEYFSETQRNKGNFPGRFSGRQFSNSRSEMNVSTLELGDSALYLCASSSTFEQYFGPGTRLTVT.

This clone is medium-sized by share. The chain uses TRBV28 and TRBJ2-7, with 10 bases matching TRBD1. Germline trimming cut 7 bases from V and 2 bases from J; bases unmatched to any gene: 8. The CDR3 contains 15 residues. The V gene's germline CDR1 is MDHEN and CDR2 SYDVKM. Written as DNA, the CDR3 is TGTGCCAGCACTACCGACAGGGGGCGCCCCTACGAGCAGTACTTC. Its protein is CASTTDRGRPYEQYF.

This clone was seen a single time. V gene TRBV12-5 combines with J gene TRBJ1-2, with D hard to call. Per germline, CDR1 LGHNT and CDR2 FRNRAP. Trimming took 6 bases from V and 0 from J, leaving 8 bases between them. The CDR3 spans 13 residues. For the CDR3, the DNA is TGTGCTAGTGGGTATACAGCTAACTATGGCTACACCTTC. This codes for CASGYTANYGYTF.

The table lists this clone with a count of one. The chain couples TRBV11-2 to TRBJ2-7, with TRBD2 as a possible D gene (5 bases). V was clipped by 0 bases and J by 0 bases, with 18 bases between them. The CDR3 contains 18 residues. CDR1 and CDR2 from the germline V gene are SGHAT and FQNNGV. CDR3 loop: CASSLDHPSGEHSYEQYF. The CDR3 region has the DNA TGTGCCAGCAGCTTAGATCATCCCAGCGGCGAACACTCCTACGAGCAGTACTTC.

The rearrangement uses TRBV29-1 and TRBJ2-2; 7 nucleotides match TRBD2. V dropped 5 bases and J dropped 6; count of bases not matched to a gene: 0. This CDR3 contains 11 residues. Germline V gene lookup returns CDR1 SQVTM and CDR2 ANQGSEA. CDR3 coding DNA: TGCAGCGTTAGCGGGGCCGGGGAGCTGTTTTTT. This encodes CSVSGAGELFF.

This clone turned up a few times. V gene TRBV19 combines with J gene TRBJ1-1; TRBD1 matches 11 bases. Germline trimming cut 6 bases from V and 4 bases from J; bases unmatched to any gene: 16. CDR3 size: 18 residues. Germline values: CDR1 LNHDA, CDR2 SQIVND (reference sequence). CDR3 sequence: CASRHAPDRGLLGTEAFF. As DNA, the CDR3 is TGTGCCAGTAGACACGCCCCGGACAGGGGGCTTCTTGGCACTGAAGCTTTCTTT.

The chain carries TRBV4-3 and TRBJ1-1, with 7 bases identical to TRBD1. This CDR3 has 15 residues. V shed 4 bases and J 2 bases; nucleotides not matched to a gene: 7. Germline CDR1 reads LGHNA; CDR2 reads YSLEER. The CDR3: CASSPRQGGNTEAFF. Here the CDR3 DNA reads TGCGCCAGCAGCCCCCGACAGGGAGGCAACACTGAAGCTTTCTTT.

This clone was seen just once. The rearrangement joins TRBV10-2 to TRBJ2-1, with 10 bases identical to TRBD2. The CDR3 sequence is 15 residues long. V was pared by 6 bases and J by 4 bases, with 6 bases of the junction left unmatched. Germline-derived CDR1 and CDR2 are WSHSY and SAAADI. CDR3 sequence: CASRLSGGAYNEQFF. For the CDR3, the DNA is TGCGCCAGCAGGCTAAGCGGGGGGGCTTACAATGAGCAGTTCTTC.

The rearrangement links TRBV7-2 to TRBJ1-3; 8 bases match TRBD1. The V gene end was trimmed by 4 bases and the J gene end by 3 bases; junction bases not matched to a gene: 2. Germline V lookup: CDR1 SGHTA, CDR2 FQGNSA. CDR3 length: 14 amino acids. The CDR3 DNA follows: TGTGCCAGCAGCTATGGGACAGGTGGAAACACCATATATTTT. Translation gives CASSYGTGGNTIYF.

This clone was detected once. The chain has TRBV27 and TRBJ2-1; 9 bases match TRBD1. This CDR3 is 15 amino acids long. Looked up from germline, CDR1 is MNHEY and CDR2 is SMNVEV (reference sequence). With 5 bases clipped from V and 8 bases from J, the junction kept 10 bases outside the gene matches. DNA for the CDR3: TGTGCCAGCAGTAGACCGGGACAGGGTATCGATGAGCAGTTCTTC. This encodes CASSRPGQGIDEQFF.